This TCR beta chain was retrieved from a study of CD8 T cells in ankylosing spondylitis. Study-level points and caveats: Seemingly characteristic of ankylosing spondylitis blood was a TCR beta motif consisting of several highly homologous variants. Significantly higher representation of disease-linked clones was reported for matched ankylosing spondylitis synovial fluid. Clones linked to the disease showed a CD8+ phenotype. They occurred at relatively low frequencies in peripheral blood.

The TCR beta libraries were generated through quantitative 5'-RACE incorporating molecular barcodes. TCRdb called the 5' RACE reads again in MiXCR, with one record for every CDR3 protein. This table holds roughly 700,000 distinct CDR3 sequences, under 20% found once. CDR3 length equals 13 residues. V shed 6 bases and J shed 8 bases, with 16 bases lying between them. Germline V gene data show CDR1 as MNHEY and CDR2 as SVGAGI. This clonotype was seen only a few times. Antigen: not known. This sequence was found in a male donor with ankylosing spondylitis. The chain recombines TRBV6-5 with TRBJ1-2; D unclear. Sequencing was performed on blood, either unsorted or a sorted T cell fraction (not recorded which). For the CDR3, the DNA is TGTGCCAGCAGCTTAAGAGAGAGGTACGGCTACACCTTC. Encoded protein: CASSLRERYGYTF.